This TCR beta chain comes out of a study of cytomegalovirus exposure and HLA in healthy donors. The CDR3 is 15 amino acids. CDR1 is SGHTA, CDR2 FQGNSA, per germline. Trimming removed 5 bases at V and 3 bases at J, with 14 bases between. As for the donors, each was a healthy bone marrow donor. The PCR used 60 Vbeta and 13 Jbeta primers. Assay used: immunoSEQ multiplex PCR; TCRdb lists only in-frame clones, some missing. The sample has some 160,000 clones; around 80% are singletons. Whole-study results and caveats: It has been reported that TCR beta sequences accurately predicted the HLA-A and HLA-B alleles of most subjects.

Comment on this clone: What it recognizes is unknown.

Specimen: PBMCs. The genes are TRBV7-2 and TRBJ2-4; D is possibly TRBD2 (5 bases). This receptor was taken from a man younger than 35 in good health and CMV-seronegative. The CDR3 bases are TGTGCCAGCAGCCCGCGCGAGGGTGGCAAAAACATTCAGTACTTC. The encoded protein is CASSPREGGKNIQYF.